This T cell receptor (beta chain) was recovered during a study of CD8+ T cells in alopecia areata. Study as a whole: Administration of oral tofacitinib to treated patients was at 5 to 10 mg twice daily.

Collection of lesional scalp punch biopsies and peripheral blood was performed in alopecia areata patients. Isolated RNA was reverse transcribed into cDNA used as the sequencing template. The assay was immunoSEQ multiplex PCR, and TCRdb's table has in-frame clones only and misses some. The repertoire holds over 120,000 clones, with approximately 50% as singletons. This sample comprised CD4+ T cells sorted from blood, obtained at week 0. This clonotype originated in a human donor with alopecia areata.

This CDR3 reads CASSSGLQPQETQYF. The CDR3, as DNA: TGTGCCAGCAGTTCGGGACTCCAACCCCAAGAGACCCAGTACTTC. This chain links TRBV7-2 with TRBJ2-5; a possible D gene is TRBD2 (6 bases). Trimming stripped 6 bases from V and 1 base from J, with 15 bases between. CDR1 is SGHTA, CDR2 FQGNSA, per germline. CDR3 length: 15 amino acids.